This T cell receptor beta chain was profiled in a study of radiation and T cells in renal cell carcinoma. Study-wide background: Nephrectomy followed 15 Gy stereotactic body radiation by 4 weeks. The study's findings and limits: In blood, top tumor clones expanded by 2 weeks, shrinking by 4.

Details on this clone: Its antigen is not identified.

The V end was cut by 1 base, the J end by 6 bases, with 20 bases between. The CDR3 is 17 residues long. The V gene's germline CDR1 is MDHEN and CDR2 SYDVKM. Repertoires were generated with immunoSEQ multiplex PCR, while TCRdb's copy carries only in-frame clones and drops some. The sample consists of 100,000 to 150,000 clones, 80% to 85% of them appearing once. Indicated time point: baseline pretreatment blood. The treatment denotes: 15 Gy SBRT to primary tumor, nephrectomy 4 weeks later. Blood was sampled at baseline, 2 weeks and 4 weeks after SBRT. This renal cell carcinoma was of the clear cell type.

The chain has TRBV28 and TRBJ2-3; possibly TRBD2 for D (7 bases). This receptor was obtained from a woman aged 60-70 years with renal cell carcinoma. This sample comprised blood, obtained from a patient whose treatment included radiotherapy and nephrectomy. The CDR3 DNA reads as TGTGCCAGCAGTTTATCTTACAGGGACTGGGAGGGGGATACGCAGTATTTT. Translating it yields CASSLSYRDWEGDTQYF. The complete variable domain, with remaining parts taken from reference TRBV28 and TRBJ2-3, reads DVKVTQSSRYLVKRTGEKVFLECVQDMDHENMFWYRQDPGLGLRLIYFSYDVKMKEKGDIPEGYSVSREKKERFSLILESASTNQTSMYLCASSLSYRDWEGDTQYFGPGTRLTVL.